These T cell receptor beta chains were read from a single sample in a study of post-analysis software for immune sequencing data. TCRdb redid the calling of the PCR reads with MiXCR, one entry per CDR3 protein. The top ten hold 25% to 35% of the sample, which has 150,000 to 200,000 distinct CDR3 sequences, 35% to 40% seen once. This specimen consisted of blood, obtained after autologous hematopoietic stem cell transplantation. All receptors come from a girl between 5 and 17 years old with multiple sclerosis. Each CDR3 is given with its conserved first and last residue. The D gene is left open where the match is weak. Clone size is given for some rows only: seen once, a few or many times, or a class if the clone is expanded.

TRBV15,NA,TRBJ2-1,NA,TGTGCCACCAGCCCCCGAGGGCGGGCCTCCTACAATGAGCAGTTCTTC,CATSPRGRASYNEQFF
TRBV27,NA,TRBJ1-2,few,TGTGCCAGCAGTTTAGGCGCTGGCTATGGCTACACCTTC,CASSLGAGYGYTF
TRBV20-1,NA,TRBJ2-1,NA,TGCAGTGCTAGAGCGCGTGGTAGAAGCTCCTACAATGAGCAGTTCTTC,CSARARGRSSYNEQFF
TRBV7-8,TRBD1,TRBJ1-4,few,TGTGCCAGCAGCTTCGGCAGGGGGAATGAAAAACTGTTTTTT,CASSFGRGNEKLFF
TRBV9,TRBD1,TRBJ2-1,many,TGTGCCAGCAGCGTAGCTGAAAGGGGGCGTGTGGGTGAGCAGTTCTTC,CASSVAERGRVGEQFF
TRBV20-1,NA,TRBJ2-5,few,TGCAGTGCTAGAGATGGGTTCTCTAGTTCTCAAGAGACCCAGTACTTC,CSARDGFSSSQETQYF
TRBV21-1,NA,TRBJ2-1,NA,TGTGCCAGCAGCAAAGGTAGAGACAGGGGGCGTCTTGAGCAGTTCTTC,CASSKGRDRGRLEQFF
TRBV12-3/TRBV12-4,NA,TRBJ2-3,once,TGTGCCAGCAGTATAGTGCGAGCAGATGCGCAGTATTTT,CASSIVRADAQYF
TRBV10-3,NA,TRBJ2-3,NA,TGTGCCATCAGACCAGCGAACGGGCGGAGAGGCACAGATACGCAGTATTTT,CAIRPANGRRGTDTQYF
TRBV15,TRBD2,TRBJ2-7,NA,TGTGCCACCAGTGGACTAGCGGGTCCCTACGAGCAGTACTTC,CATSGLAGPYEQYF
TRBV11-3,TRBD2,TRBJ2-5,many,TGTGCCAGCAGCCGGAGCGGGATGGAGACCCAGTACTTC,CASSRSGMETQYF
TRBV15,NA,TRBJ2-5,NA,TGTGCCACCAGCGGGTTACGTGAGACCCAGTACTTC,CATSGLRETQYF
TRBV6-1,NA,TRBJ2-7,NA,TGTGCCAGCAGTCCTATGACAGGATCCTACGAGCAGTACTTC,CASSPMTGSYEQYF
TRBV7-9,NA,TRBJ2-5,NA,TGTGCCAGCAGCTTGGGGTGGGAAGGAGAGGATGGAGAGACCCAGTACTTC,CASSLGWEGEDGETQYF
TRBV24-1,TRBD2,TRBJ2-1,few,TGTGCCACCAGTGATCTTTGGACTAGCGACAATGAGCAGTTCTTC,CATSDLWTSDNEQFF
TRBV7-3,TRBD2,TRBJ2-3,few,TGTGCCAGCAGCCCCCTCGGGACAGCGGGAGGGAGAAATACGCAGTATTTT,CASSPLGTAGGRNTQYF